This T cell receptor beta chain was sequenced for a study of blood T cell repertoires in COVID-19. Looking at the study overall: COVID-19 samples collected from the United States, Italy and Spain covered acute and convalescent phases. From T cells, B-cell-depleted T cells, or PBMCs came the material, which was cDNA or gDNA.

Per the authors' pipeline: Amplification of reference gene primers provided the estimated nucleated cell counts. TCRdb's table, derived via immunoSEQ multiplex PCR, lists solely in-frame clones and lacks some. Clone size and V and J calls were adopted from that table, with D and trimming inferred from the DNA. The sample comprises 190,000 or so clones, roughly 87% of which are singletons, and approximately 10% rests with the top ten. Participant-given clinical history determined each cohort assignment. Germline V gene data show CDR1 as MNHEY and CDR2 as SMNVEV (reference sequence). The junction had 3 bases not matched to a gene; V was cut back by 8 bases and J by 5 bases. The CDR3 sequence is 13 residues long.

The specimen was PBMCs or T cells enriched from blood (not recorded which). The genes are TRBV27 and TRBJ2-1, with 10 bases identical to TRBD2. The TCR originated in a man between 18 and 35 years old with acute COVID-19. CDR3 nucleotide sequence: TGTGCCAGCCGGACTAGCGGAAACAATGAGCAGTTCTTC. Protein sequence: CASRTSGNNEQFF.